This T cell receptor (beta chain) was recorded in a study of blood T cells in healthy people across ages. Primed by a sample-barcoded 5' primer and a J-beta primer mix, a second PCR proceeded for 7 to 11 cycles. Each cDNA molecule carried a tag from a template-switch adaptor that contained 12 random nucleotides. TCRdb re-analysed the 5' RACE reads in MiXCR, keeping a single row per CDR3 protein. Of about 970,000 distinct CDR3 sequences in the sample, roughly 50% were seen once. CDR3 size: 14 residues. Germline loops: CDR1 MGHRA, CDR2 YSYEKL. V was trimmed by 1 base and J by 2 bases, leaving 7 bases between them.

The TCR comes from a woman aged 55-75 years in good health. This rearrangement joins TRBV4-1 to TRBJ2-3; D is perhaps TRBD2 (6 bases). Sample: blood. The DNA of the CDR3 is TGCGCCAGCAGCCAAGCGGGACTCACAGATACGCAGTATTTT. It specifies CASSQAGLTDTQYF.